A selection of T cell receptor beta chains follows, all from one sample in a study of shared clonotypes between healthy human individuals. Assay used: immunoSEQ multiplex PCR; TCRdb lists only in-frame clones, some missing. The sample carries more than 2,000,000 clones, approximately 94% recorded once. The sample was naive CD4+ T cells sorted from blood. These TCRs come from a man aged 18 to 30 in good health. The CDR3 runs from the conserved cysteine through the conserved F or W. Fields, in order: D gene, clone size, J gene, V gene, CDR3 DNA, CDR3 protein. A D gene is named only where the DNA matches it firmly. Part of the rows lack a size; the others show once, few, many or a class for expanded clones.

TRBD1,NA,TRBJ2-7,TRBV7-2,TGTGCCAGCAGTCCCCGGACAGGGAGATACGAGCAGTACTTC,CASSPRTGRYEQYF
NA,few,TRBJ2-2,TRBV27,TGTGCCAGCAGTTTCGTCGGCGCGAACACCGGGGAGCTGTTTTTT,CASSFVGANTGELFF
NA,NA,TRBJ2-5,TRBV29-1,TGCAGCGTTGCGCGGCAAGAAGAGACCCAGTACTTC,CSVARQEETQYF
NA,NA,TRBJ2-5,TRBV28,TGTGCCAGCAGTTTAGGCAGGGGCCAAGAGACCCAGTACTTC,CASSLGRGQETQYF
TRBD1,NA,TRBJ2-1,TRBV5-4,TGTGCCAGCAGCCGAAGGGACAGGGGCAATGAGCAGTTCTTC,CASSRRDRGNEQFF
NA,NA,TRBJ2-3,TRBV18,TGTGCCAGCTCACCGTTACCTAGCACAGATACGCAGTATTTT,CASSPLPSTDTQYF
NA,NA,TRBJ1-2,TRBV19,TGTGCCAGTAGTATAGCCGGCGGGGGCTACACCTTC,CASSIAGGGYTF
NA,NA,TRBJ1-1,TRBV5-1,TGCGCCAGCAGCTTGGCGGACGCTCACACTGAAGCTTTCTTT,CASSLADAHTEAFF
TRBD1,NA,TRBJ1-2,TRBV19,TGTGCCTCCACCGGGACAGATTCTAACTATGGCTACACCTTC,CASTGTDSNYGYTF
NA,once,TRBJ2-3,TRBV6-6,TGTGCCAGCAGTTATCTGAGAGGTGGCACAGATACGCAGTATTTT,CASSYLRGGTDTQYF
NA,NA,TRBJ1-2,TRBV25-1,TGTGCCAGCGGTCCCCCGATAGGAGGCTACACCTTC,CASGPPIGGYTF
NA,NA,TRBJ1-1,TRBV5-1,TGCGCCAGCAGCTTGGCCGTTTCGAACACTGAAGCTTTCTTT,CASSLAVSNTEAFF
TRBD1,NA,TRBJ2-3,TRBV4-1,TGCGCCAGCAGCCAAGATGGGACAAGACAGGGAAGGGGATGGAACACAGATACGCAGTATTTT,CASSQDGTRQGRGWNTDTQYF
NA,NA,TRBJ2-7,TRBV18,TGTGCCAGCTCACCAGGGCAGGGAAATTACGAGCAGTACTTC,CASSPGQGNYEQYF
NA,NA,TRBJ1-5,TRBV4-1,TGCGCCAGCAGCCAAGAATTTGGAGGAAGTTATAGCAATCAGCCCCAGCATTTT,CASSQEFGGSYSNQPQHF
TRBD1,NA,TRBJ2-3,TRBV7-9,TGTGCCAGCAGCTCGACAGGGCGGCTCGCAGATACGCAGTATTTT,CASSSTGRLADTQYF
NA,NA,TRBJ2-5,TRBV28,TGTGCCAGCAGTATCACGGAGACCCAGTACTTC,CASSITETQYF
NA,once,TRBJ1-1,TRBV21-1,TGTGCCAGCAGCACAGGGGGCGGTGAGACTGAAGCTTTCTTT,CASSTGGGETEAFF
NA,once,TRBJ2-7,TRBV2,TGTGCCAGCAGTGCACTTACTAGCTACGAGCAGTACTTC,CASSALTSYEQYF